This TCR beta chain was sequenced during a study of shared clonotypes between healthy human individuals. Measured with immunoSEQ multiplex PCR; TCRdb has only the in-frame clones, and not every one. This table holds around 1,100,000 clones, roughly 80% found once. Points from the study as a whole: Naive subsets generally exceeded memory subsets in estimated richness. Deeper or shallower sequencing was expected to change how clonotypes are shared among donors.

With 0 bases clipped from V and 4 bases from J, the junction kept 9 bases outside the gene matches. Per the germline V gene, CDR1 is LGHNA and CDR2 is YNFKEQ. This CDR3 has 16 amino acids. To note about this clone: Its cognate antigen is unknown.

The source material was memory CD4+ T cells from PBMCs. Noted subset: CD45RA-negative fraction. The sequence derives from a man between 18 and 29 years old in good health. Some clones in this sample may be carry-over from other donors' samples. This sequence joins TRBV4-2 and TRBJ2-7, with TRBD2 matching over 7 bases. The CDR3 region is CASSQDVGGRQYEQYF. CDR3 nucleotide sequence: TGTGCCAGCAGCCAAGATGTTGGCGGGAGACAGTACGAGCAGTACTTC.